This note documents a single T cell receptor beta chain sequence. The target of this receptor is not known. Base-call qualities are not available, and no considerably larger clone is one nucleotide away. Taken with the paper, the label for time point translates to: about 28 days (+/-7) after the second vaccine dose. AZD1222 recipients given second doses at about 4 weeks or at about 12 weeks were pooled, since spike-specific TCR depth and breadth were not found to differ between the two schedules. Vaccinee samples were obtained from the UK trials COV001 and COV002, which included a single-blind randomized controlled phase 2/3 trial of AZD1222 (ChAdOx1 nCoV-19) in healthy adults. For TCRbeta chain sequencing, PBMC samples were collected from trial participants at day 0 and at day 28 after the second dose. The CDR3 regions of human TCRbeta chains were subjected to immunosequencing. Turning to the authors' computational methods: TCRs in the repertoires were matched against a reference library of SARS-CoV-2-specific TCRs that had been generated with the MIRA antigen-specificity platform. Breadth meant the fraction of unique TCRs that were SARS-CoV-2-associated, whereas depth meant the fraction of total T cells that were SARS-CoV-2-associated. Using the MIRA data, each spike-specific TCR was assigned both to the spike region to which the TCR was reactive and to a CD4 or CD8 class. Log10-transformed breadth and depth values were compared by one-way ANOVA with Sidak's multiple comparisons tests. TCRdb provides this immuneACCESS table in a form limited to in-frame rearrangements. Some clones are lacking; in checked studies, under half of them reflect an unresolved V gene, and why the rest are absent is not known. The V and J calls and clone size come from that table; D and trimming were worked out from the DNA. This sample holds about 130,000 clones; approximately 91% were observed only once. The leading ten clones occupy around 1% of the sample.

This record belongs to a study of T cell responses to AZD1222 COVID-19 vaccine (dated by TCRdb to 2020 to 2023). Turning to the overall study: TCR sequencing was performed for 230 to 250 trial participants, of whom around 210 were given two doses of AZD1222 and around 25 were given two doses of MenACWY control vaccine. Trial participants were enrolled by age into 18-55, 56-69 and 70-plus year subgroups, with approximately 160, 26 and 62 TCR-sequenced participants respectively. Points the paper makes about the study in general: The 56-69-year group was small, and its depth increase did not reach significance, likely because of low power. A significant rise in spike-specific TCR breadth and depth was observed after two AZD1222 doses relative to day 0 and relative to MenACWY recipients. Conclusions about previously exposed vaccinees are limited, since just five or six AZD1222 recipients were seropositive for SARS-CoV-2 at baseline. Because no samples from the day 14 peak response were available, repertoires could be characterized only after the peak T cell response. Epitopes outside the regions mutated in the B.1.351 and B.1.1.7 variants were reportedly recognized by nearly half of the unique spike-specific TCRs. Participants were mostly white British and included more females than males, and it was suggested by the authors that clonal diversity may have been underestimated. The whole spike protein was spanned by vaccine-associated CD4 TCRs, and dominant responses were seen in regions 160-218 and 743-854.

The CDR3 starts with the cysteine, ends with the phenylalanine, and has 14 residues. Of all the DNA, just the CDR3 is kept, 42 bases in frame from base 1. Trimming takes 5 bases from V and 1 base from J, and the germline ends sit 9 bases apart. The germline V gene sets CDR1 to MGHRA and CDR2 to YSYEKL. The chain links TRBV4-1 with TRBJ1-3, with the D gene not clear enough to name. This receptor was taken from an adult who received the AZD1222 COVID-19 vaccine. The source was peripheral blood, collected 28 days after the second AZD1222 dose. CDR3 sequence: CASSVQKSGNTIYF. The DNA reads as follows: TGCGCCAGCAGCGTTCAGAAGTCTGGAAACACCATATATTTT.